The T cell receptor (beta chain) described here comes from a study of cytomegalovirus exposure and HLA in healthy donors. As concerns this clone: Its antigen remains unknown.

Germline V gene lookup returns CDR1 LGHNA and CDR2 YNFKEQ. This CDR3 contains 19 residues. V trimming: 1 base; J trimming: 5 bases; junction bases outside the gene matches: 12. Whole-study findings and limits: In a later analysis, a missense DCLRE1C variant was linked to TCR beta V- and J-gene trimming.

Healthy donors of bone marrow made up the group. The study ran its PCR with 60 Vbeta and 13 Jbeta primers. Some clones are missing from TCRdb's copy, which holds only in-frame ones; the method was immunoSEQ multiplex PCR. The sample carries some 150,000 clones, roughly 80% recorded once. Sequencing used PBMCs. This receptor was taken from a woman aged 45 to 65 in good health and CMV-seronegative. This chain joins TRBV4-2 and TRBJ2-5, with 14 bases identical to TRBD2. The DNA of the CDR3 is TGTGCCAGCAGCCAAGGGGGGACTCCGGGACTAGCGGGAGATGAGACCCAGTACTTC. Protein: CASSQGGTPGLAGDETQYF.